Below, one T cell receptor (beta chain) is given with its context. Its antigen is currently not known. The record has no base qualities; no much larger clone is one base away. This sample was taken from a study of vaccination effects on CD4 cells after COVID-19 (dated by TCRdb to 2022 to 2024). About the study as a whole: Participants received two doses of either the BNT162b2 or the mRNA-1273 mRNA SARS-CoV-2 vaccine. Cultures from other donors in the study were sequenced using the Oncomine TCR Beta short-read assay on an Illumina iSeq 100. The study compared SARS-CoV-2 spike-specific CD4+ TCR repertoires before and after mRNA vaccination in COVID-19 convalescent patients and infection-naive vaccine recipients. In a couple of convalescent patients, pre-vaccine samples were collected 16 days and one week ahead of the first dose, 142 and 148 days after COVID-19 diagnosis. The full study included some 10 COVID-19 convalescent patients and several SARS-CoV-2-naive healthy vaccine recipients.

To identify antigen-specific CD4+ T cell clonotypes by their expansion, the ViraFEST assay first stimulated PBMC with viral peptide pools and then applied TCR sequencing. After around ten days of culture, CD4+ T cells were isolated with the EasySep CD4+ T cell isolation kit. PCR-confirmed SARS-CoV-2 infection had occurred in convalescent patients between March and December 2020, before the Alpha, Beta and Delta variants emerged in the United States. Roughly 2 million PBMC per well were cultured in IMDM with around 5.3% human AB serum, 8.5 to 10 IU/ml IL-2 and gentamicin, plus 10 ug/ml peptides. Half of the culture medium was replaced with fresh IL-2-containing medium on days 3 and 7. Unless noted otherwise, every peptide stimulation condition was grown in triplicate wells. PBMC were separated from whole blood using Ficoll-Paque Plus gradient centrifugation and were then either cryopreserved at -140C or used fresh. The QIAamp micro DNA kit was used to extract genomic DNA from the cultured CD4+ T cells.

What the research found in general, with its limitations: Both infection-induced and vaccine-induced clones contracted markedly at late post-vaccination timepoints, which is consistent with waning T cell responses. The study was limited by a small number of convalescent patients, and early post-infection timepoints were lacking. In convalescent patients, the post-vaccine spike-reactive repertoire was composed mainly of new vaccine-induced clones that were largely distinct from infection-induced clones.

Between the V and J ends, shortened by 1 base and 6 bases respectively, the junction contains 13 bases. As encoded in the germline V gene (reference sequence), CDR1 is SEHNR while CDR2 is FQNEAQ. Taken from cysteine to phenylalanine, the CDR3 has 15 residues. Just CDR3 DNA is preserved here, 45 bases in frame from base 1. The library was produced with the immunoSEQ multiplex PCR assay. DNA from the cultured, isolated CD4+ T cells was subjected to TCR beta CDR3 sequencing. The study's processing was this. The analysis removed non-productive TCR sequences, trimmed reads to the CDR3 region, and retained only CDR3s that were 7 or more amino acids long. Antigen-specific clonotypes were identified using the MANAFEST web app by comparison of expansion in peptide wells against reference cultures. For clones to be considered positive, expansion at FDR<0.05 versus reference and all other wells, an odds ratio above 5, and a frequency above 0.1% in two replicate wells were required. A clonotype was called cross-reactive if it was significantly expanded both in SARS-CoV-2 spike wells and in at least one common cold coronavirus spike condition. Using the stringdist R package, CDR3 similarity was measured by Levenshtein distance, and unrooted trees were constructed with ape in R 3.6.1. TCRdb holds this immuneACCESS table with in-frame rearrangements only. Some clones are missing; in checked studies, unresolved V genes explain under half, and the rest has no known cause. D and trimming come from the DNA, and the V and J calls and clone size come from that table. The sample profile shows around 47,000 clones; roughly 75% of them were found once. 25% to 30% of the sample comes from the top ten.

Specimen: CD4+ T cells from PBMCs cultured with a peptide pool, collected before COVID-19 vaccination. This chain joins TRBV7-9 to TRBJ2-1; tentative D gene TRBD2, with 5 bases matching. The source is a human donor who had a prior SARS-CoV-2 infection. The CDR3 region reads CASSLVGVSFNEQFF. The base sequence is TGTGCCAGCAGCTTAGTCGGGGTTTCGTTCAATGAGCAGTTCTTC.